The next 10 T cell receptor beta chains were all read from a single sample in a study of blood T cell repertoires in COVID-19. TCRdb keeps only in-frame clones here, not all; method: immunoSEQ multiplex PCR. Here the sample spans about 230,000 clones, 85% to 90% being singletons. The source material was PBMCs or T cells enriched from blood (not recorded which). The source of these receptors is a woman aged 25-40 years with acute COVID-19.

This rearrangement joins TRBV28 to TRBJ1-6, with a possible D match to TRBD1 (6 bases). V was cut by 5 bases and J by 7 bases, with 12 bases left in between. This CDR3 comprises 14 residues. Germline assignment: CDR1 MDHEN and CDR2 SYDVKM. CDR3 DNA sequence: TGTGCCAGCAGTCAAGGGGGGGGGAATTCACCCCTCCACTTT. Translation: CASSQGGGNSPLHF.

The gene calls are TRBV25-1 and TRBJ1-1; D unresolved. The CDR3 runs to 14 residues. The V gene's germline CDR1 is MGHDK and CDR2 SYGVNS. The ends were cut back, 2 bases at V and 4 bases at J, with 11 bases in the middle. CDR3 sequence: CASSEPGGFTEAFF. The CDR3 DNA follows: TGTGCCAGCAGTGAACCCGGAGGTTTCACTGAAGCTTTCTTT.

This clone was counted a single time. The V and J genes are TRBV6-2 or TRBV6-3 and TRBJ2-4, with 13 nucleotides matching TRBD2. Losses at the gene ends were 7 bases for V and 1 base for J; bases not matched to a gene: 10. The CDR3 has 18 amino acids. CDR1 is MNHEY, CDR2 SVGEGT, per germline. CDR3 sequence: CASTPSGLAGTAKNIQYF. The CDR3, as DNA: TGTGCCAGCACCCCTTCGGGACTAGCGGGGACGGCCAAAAACATTCAGTACTTC.

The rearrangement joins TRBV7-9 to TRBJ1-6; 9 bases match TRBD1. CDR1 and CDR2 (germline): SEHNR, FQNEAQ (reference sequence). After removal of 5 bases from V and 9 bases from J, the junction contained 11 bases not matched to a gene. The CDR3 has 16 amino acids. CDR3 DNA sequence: TGTGCCAGCAGCCTAGACACGACAGGGGGTGGTTCACCCCTCCACTTT. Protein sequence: CASSLDTTGGGSPLHF.

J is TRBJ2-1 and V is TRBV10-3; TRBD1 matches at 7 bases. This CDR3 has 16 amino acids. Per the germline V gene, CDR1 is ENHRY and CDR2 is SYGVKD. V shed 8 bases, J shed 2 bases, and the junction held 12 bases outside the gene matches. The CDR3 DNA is TGTGCCATCGCCCCCCTCGGGACAGATGCCTACAATGAGCAGTTCTTC. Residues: CAIAPLGTDAYNEQFF.

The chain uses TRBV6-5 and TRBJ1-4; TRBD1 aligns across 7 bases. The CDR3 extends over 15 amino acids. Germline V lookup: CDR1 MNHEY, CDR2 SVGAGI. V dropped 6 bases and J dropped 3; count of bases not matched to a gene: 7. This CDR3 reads CASSQQGGSNEKLFF. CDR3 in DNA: TGTGCCAGCAGCCAGCAGGGGGGTTCTAATGAAAAACTGTTTTTT.

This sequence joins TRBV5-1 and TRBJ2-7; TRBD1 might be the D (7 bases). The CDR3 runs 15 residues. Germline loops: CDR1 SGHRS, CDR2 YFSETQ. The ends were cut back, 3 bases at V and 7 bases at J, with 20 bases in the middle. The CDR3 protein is CASSSGRGQNSEQYF. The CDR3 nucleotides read TGCGCCAGCAGCTCCGGGCGGGGACAGAATTCGGAGCAGTACTTC.

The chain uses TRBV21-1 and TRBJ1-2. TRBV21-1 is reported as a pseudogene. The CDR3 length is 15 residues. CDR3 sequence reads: CASSPRTGRNYGYTF. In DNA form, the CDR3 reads TGTGCCAGCAGCCCTCGGACCGGGAGGAACTATGGCTACACCTTC.

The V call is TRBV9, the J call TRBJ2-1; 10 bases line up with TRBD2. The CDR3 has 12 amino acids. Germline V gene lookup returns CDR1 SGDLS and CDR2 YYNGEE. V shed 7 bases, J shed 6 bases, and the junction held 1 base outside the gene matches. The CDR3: CASASGGNEQFF. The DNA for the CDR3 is TGTGCCAGCGCTAGCGGGGGCAATGAGCAGTTCTTC.

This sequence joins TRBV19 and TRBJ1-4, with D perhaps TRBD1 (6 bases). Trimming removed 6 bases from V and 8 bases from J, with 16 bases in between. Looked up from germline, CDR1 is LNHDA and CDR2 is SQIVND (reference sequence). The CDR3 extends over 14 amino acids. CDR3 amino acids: CASSPTGIGEKLFF. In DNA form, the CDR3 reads TGTGCCAGTAGCCCGACAGGAATTGGGGAAAAACTGTTTTTT. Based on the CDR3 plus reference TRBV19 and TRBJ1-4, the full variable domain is DGGITQSPKYLFRKEGQNVTLSCEQNLNHDAMYWYRQDPGQGLRLIYYSQIVNDFQKGDIAEGYSVSREKKESFPLTVTSAQKNPTAFYLCASSPTGIGEKLFFGSGTQLSVL.